This record covers a single TCR beta chain. Its antigen is still unknown. The cohort comprised fewer than 700 healthy bone marrow donors. Cohort members were all nominally healthy when sampled, although unrecorded immune exposures were likely present. The donor was CMV seronegative and belonged to the group of over 350 seronegative cohort members. Each donor provided a peripheral blood sample, and peripheral blood mononuclear cells were used for TCR beta sequencing. The Qiagen DNeasy Blood Extraction Kit was used to extract genomic DNA from the blood cell samples. Library method: the immunoSEQ multiplex PCR assay. A mixture of 60 forward primers for TCR Vbeta segments and 13 reverse primers for TCR Jbeta segments was used in the multiplex PCR. The CDR3 region of rearranged TCR beta genes was amplified from genomic DNA by a multiplex PCR assay. The Illumina HiSeq System was used to sequence the amplified TCR beta libraries as 87-base-pair reads. The original pipeline was this. Across the 670 or so repertoires, a later analysis counted some 80 million unique TCR beta chains, 9.5 million to 12 million of which were shared by at least two donors. To remove PCR and sequencing errors, raw reads were error-corrected and collapsed into unique sequences using a nearest-neighbor algorithm that merged closely related sequences. CDR3 sequences were aligned to IMGT reference sequences to assign V, D and J gene segments. For a sequence to be retained, at least a six-nucleotide match to both a V gene segment and a J gene segment was required. A rearrangement counted as productive if the CDR3 had no stop codons and remained in frame with V and J, and every other rearrangement counted as non-productive. CDR3 was defined according to IMGT convention as the region running from the second conserved V-encoded cysteine to the conserved J-encoded phenylalanine. The earlier analysis of some 540 of the donors excluded any sequence lacking an unambiguous match to a single V gene segment. In an earlier analysis of several hundred of the donors, V segments were called functional above 56.7% productive rearrangements and were called segregating when the between-donor standard deviation exceeded 5%. A statistical classification framework was built for diagnosing cytomegalovirus status from the catalog of TCR beta chain sequences. V and J gene assignment, in a later analysis, came from comparing TCR nucleotide sequences with IMGT/GENE-DB human TR gene sequences. Using the TCRdist pipeline, a later analysis assigned CDR3 sequences along with most-parsimonious VDJ recombination scenarios. In a later analysis, every TCR beta chain was defined by the combination of its CDR3 amino acid sequence and its V-gene family, and reads without a unique V-gene family were dropped. To address suspected cross-contamination and a sequencing artifact, a later analysis removed 592 highly shared, low-generation-probability nucleotide sequences. A later analysis calculated a clonal expansion index for each public chain from normalized within-repertoire ranks of inferred template counts. Generation probabilities in a later analysis came from a VDJ recombination model fitted to out-of-frame rearrangements, and those results were checked against IGoR. In a later analysis, hypergeometric tests were used to score TCR-TCR, TCR-HLA and TCR-CMV co-occurrence, with a repertoire-size bias correction applied to TCR pairs. In a later analysis, false discovery rates were estimated by permuting HLA or CMV assignments 20 times. In a later analysis, co-occurring TCRs were grouped using DBSCAN, and TCRdist sequence similarity was added for clustering within HLA-allele-positive subsets. For co-occurrence clustering, repertoires with fewer than 30,000 or more than 120,000 public chains were excluded, along with 5 or 6 repertoires with anomalous nucleotide sharing. This is the immuneACCESS table as TCRdb keeps it, with only in-frame sequences that have V and J called. A part of the clones is gone; compared with another copy, unresolved V genes explain less than half, and the rest is unexplained. V and J calls and clone size follow that table, whereas D and trimming were derived from the DNA. The data table for this sample lists just over 150,000 clones. The ten largest clones capture over 1% of the sample.

This sample is drawn from a study of cytomegalovirus exposure and HLA in healthy donors (dated by TCRdb to about 2017). Regarding the research as a whole: An earlier analysis of roughly 500 of the donors reported approximately 260 Gb of sequence data and about 120 million unique TCR beta sequences obtained from 180 million or so T cells. The number of donors typed differed by locus, with about 629-630 for A, B, C, DRB1 and DQB1, approximately 500 for DQA1, approximately 580 for DPA1, and around 460 for DPB1. To study patterns of TCR occurrence, a later analysis re-analyzed previously published TCR beta repertoires from 666 donors and added high-resolution HLA genotyping. All discovery cohort repertoires had been generated using a single sequencing platform. Both class I and class II loci were covered by HLA typing, at four-digit resolution. The genetic ancestry cluster associated with self-reported Caucasian donors included over 80% of the 300 to 450 genotyped donors. The study combined high-throughput TCR immunosequencing, statistical association of individual TCRs with disease status, and machine learning to predict cytomegalovirus infection status. Along with the approximately 650-subject first cohort, a separate validation cohort of over a hundred different subjects was used. On average, 235,054 unique TCR beta nucleotide sequences were sequenced per donor among a few hundred genotyped donors of the cohort, with roughly 18% of those sequences being non-productive. The aim of the study was to test whether cataloging public T cell receptors could identify signatures of past pathogen exposure. Four or five DR-DQ haplotypes were treated as single units for association and clustering because of strong linkage in the cohort. The study profiled the T cell repertoires of 666 subjects by immunosequencing and related them to cytomegalovirus serostatus. Donor age, sex, ethnicity and CMV serostatus were compiled together with the repertoire data. The later analysis used no new phenotypic data to find candidate immune exposures, relying instead on TCR beta sequences and their occurrence across donors. To decide whether each TCR beta V gene segment behaved as functional or pseudogenic, an earlier analysis of some 600 of the donors relied on high-throughput TCR beta sequencing. A later genetic analysis used genome-wide SNP genotypes for about 65% of the roughly 670 donors, treating that subset as a discovery cohort. An early release covering 500 to 750 HLA-typed donors comprised approximately 290 gigabases of sequencing data and about 90 million unique TCR sequences. What the authors observed across the whole study: Linkage disequilibrium might explain the correlated functional status among segregating V segments, but an unknown experimental factor could not be excluded. While some public TCRs were present in many individuals, most TCR sequences turned up only very rarely across donors. A later analysis associated some 17,000 TCR beta sequences with specific HLA alleles at a false discovery rate of 0.05. A cluster of highly shared sequence variants was judged likely to represent a technical artifact of the sequencing pipeline. Compared with the approximately 670-donor mean, donors in an Asian-associated ancestry cluster had fewer N-insertions in productive TCRs, according to a later genetic analysis. In a later analysis, HLA-associated TCR beta chains were found to be more clonally expanded and to have lower generation probabilities than equally common non-associated chains. Only TCR beta chains were sequenced in this cohort, and the absence of alpha or paired-chain data limited detectable features. CMV serostatus was the only immune exposure information available for the cohort. Sequencing depth was assumed to be roughly uniform across donors in the presence/absence analyses, though that assumption may not hold. Some IMGT-functional V segments, including TRBV6-2 and TRBV6-3, could not be distinguished by the 87-base-pair reads and were therefore excluded. According to a later analysis, parvovirus B19, influenza, CMV and Epstein-Barr virus appeared linked to several top co-occurrence clusters. The classifier was reported to diagnose cytomegalovirus status with high specificity and sensitivity in both the original cohort and the validation cohort. Broadly in line with IMGT annotations, most TCR beta V segments showed up in productive rearrangements about 87% or about 30% of the time in an earlier analysis of several hundred of the donors. Because some donors lacked HLA typing at each locus, the association tests relied only on the typed subset. The study gave a list of 150 to 200 TCR beta chains associated with cytomegalovirus. In vitro tests confirmed that a few of the cytomegalovirus-associated TCR beta chains recognize cytomegalovirus antigens. Because counts were too low, around 17 rarely observed V segments, including chromosome 9 orphons, were left out of the earlier analysis of 587 of the donors. When HLA alleles, especially DR and DQ, strongly co-occurred, TCR associations were difficult to assign to individual alleles. Most CMV-associated TCR beta chains appeared to be HLA-restricted in a later analysis, and the HLA associations seemed to be driven largely by CMV exposure. A further reported finding was that TCR beta sequences accurately predicted the HLA-A and HLA-B alleles for most subjects in the first cohort. The authors suggested that the approach could potentially be generalized to other disease states and immunological phenotypes. In a later genetic analysis, a missense DCLRE1C variant was associated with V-gene and J-gene trimming of TCR beta chains, and the association was replicated in an independent cohort. A later analysis found that TCR association rates varied across HLA loci, with DRB1 alleles showing the most associated TCRs and HLA-C alleles the fewest.

From a lookup of the germline V gene (reference sequence), CDR1 and CDR2 are SGHNT and YYREEE. There are 14 amino acids in the CDR3, from cysteine to phenylalanine inclusive. Of the read, only the CDR3 DNA is kept; its 42 bases are in frame from base 1. Unmatched junction bases come to 4, with V trimmed by 4 bases and J by 8 bases. Sequencing was done on a sample of PBMCs. The receptor was isolated from a woman aged 55-69 years in good health and CMV-seronegative. Recombination linked TRBV5-4 to TRBJ2-1; 12 central bases correspond to TRBD2. The bases read TGTGCCAGCAGCCGGACTAGCGGGAATTATGAGCAGTTCTTC. Its translation reads: CASSRTSGNYEQFF.